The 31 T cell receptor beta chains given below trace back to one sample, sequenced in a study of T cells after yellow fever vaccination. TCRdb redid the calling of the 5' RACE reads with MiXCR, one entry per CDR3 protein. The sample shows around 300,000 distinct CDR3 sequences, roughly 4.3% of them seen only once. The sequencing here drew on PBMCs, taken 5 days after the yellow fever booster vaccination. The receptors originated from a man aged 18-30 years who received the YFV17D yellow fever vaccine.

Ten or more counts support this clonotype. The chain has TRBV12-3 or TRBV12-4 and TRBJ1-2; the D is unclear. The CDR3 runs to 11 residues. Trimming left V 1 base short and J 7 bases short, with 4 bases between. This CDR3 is CASSLGIGYTF. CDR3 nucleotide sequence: TGTGCCAGCAGTTTAGGTATTGGCTACACCTTC.

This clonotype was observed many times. As DNA, the CDR3 is TGTGCCAGCAGTTACTCGACTAGCGAGGAGACCCAGTACTTC. It codes for CASSYSTSEETQYF. The gene calls are TRBV6-5 and TRBJ2-5, with 8 bases that match TRBD2. The V gene end was trimmed by 0 bases and the J gene end by 5 bases; junction bases not matched to a gene: 2. The CDR3 loop spans 14 amino acids. The germline CDR1 and CDR2 sequences are MNHEY and SVGAGI.

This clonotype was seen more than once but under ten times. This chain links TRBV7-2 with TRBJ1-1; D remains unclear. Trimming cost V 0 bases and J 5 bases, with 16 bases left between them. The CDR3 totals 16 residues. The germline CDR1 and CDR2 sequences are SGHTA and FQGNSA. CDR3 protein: CASSLAIRTAITEAFF. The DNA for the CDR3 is TGTGCCAGCAGCTTAGCGATCAGGACTGCCATAACTGAAGCTTTCTTT.

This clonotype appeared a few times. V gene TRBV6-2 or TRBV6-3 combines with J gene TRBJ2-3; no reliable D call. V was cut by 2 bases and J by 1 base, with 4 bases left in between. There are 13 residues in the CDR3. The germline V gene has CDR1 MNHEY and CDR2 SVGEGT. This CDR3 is CASSYQRTDTQYF. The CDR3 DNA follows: TGTGCCAGCAGTTACCAACGCACAGATACGCAGTATTTT.

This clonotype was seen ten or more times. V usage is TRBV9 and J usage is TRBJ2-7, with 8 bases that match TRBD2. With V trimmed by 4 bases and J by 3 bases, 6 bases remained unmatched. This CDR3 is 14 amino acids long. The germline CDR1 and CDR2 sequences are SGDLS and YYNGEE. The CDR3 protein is CASSPGGELYEQYV. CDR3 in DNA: TGTGCCAGCAGCCCGGGGGGGGAACTCTACGAGCAGTACGTC.

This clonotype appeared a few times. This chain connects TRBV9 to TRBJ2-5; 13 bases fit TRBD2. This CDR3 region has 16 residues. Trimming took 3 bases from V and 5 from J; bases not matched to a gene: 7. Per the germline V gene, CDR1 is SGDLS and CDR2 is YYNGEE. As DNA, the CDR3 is TGTGCCAGCAGCGCCACTAGCGGGGGGGCCTCGGAGACCCAGTACTTC. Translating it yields CASSATSGGASETQYF.

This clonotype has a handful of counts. The CDR3 reads CASSLASGQGSGYTF. The CDR3 DNA reads TGTGCCAGCAGCTTAGCTTCCGGACAGGGCAGTGGCTACACCTTC. This chain connects TRBV7-9 to TRBJ1-2; 8 nucleotides line up with TRBD1. Germline V CDR1 and CDR2: SEHNR, FQNEAQ (reference sequence). V was clipped by 0 bases and J by 7 bases; unmatched bases: 7. The length of the CDR3 is 15 residues.

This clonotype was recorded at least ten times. The CDR3 coding sequence is TGTGCCAGCAGCCAAACGATTACAGAATCTGCCTACACCTTC. The encoded protein is CASSQTITESAYTF. The chain employs TRBV12-3 or TRBV12-4 and TRBJ1-2; D call uncertain. The CDR3 is 14 residues long. V shed 6 bases and J shed 10 bases, with 21 bases lying between them.

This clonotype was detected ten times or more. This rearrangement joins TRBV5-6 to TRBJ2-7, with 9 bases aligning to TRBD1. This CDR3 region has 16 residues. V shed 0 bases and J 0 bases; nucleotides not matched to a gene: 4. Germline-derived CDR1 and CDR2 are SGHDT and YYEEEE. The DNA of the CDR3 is TGTGCCAGCAGCTTGGGAGGACAGGGGAGCTCCTACGAGCAGTACTTC. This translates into CASSLGGQGSSYEQYF.

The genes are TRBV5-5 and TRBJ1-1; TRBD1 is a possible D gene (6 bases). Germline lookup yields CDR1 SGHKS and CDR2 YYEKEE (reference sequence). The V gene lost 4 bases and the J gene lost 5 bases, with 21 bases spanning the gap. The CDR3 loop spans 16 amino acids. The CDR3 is CASSELHRAPGTEAFF. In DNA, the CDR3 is TGTGCCAGCAGCGAACTCCACAGGGCCCCGGGGACTGAAGCTTTCTTT.

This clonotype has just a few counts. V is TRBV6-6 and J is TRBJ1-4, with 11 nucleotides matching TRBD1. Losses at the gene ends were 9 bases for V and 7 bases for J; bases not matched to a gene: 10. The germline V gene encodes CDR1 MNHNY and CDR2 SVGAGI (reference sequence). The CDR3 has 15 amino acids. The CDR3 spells CASTGQGDLGEKLFF. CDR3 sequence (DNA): TGTGCCAGTACGGGACAGGGGGACTTAGGTGAAAAACTGTTTTTT.

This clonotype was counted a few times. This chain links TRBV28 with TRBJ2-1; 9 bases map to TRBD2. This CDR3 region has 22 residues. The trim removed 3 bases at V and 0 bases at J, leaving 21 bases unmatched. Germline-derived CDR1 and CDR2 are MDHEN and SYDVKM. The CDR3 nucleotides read TGTGCCAGCAGTTTCAATCCCTACAAGGGGGCGGGGGGGCCCTTCTCCTACAATGAGCAGTTCTTC. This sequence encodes CASSFNPYKGAGGPFSYNEQFF.

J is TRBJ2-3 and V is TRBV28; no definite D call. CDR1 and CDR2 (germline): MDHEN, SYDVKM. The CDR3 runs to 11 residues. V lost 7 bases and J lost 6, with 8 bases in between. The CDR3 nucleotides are TGTGCCAGCACCGATGGGGATACGCAGTATTTT. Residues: CASTDGDTQYF.

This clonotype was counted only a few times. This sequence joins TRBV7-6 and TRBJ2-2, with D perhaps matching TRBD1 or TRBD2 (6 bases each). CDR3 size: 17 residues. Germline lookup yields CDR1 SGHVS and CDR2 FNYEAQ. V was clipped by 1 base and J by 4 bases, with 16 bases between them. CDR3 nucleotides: TGTGCCAGCAGCTTAGGACACCGGGGGCCCTCCACCGGGGAGCTGTTTTTT. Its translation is CASSLGHRGPSTGELFF.

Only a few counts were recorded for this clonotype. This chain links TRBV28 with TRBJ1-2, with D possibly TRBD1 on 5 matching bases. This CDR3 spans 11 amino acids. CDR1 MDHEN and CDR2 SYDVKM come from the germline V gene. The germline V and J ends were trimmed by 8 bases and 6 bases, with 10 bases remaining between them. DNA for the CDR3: TGTGCCAGCTCCGGGACGAATGGCTACACCTTC. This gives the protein CASSGTNGYTF.

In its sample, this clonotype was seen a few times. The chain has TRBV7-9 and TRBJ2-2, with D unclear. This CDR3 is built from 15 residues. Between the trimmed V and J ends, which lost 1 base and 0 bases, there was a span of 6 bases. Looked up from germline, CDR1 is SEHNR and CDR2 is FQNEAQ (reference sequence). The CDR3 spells CASSLGPANTGELFF. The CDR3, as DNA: TGTGCCAGCAGCTTAGGGCCAGCGAACACCGGGGAGCTGTTTTTT.

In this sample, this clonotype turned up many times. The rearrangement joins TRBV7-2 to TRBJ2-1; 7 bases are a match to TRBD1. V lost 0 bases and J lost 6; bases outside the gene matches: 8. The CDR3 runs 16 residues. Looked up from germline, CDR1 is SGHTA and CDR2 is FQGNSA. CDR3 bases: TGTGCCAGCAGCTTAGCCGGGACAGCGGTGGGCAATGAGCAGTTCTTC. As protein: CASSLAGTAVGNEQFF.

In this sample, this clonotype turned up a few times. CDR3: CASRSGGELFF. In DNA form, the CDR3 reads TGTGCCAGCAGGTCCGGTGGGGAGCTGTTTTTT. The chain links TRBV7-8 to TRBJ2-2, with D unclear. Germline V gives CDR1 SGHVS, CDR2 FQNEAQ. The V and J ends lost 6 bases and 8 bases respectively, with 7 bases between them. This CDR3 region has 11 residues.

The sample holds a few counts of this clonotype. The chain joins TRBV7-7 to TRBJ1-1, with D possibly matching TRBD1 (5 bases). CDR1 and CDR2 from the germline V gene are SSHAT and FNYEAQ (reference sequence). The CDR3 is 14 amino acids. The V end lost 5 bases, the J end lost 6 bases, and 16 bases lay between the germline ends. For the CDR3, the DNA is TGTGCCAGCAGCCAGACGGGACGTCTTTCTGAAGCTTTCTTT. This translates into CASSQTGRLSEAFF.

The CDR3 DNA is TGTGCCAGCTCACCGGACAGTTCCAATCAGCCCCAGCATTTT. Translating it yields CASSPDSSNQPQHF. The chain has TRBV18 and TRBJ1-5, with D tentatively TRBD1 (6 bases). Germline assignment: CDR1 KGHSH and CDR2 LQKENI. The length of the CDR3 is 14 residues. Deletions cut 3 bases from V and 3 bases from J, with 9 bases between.

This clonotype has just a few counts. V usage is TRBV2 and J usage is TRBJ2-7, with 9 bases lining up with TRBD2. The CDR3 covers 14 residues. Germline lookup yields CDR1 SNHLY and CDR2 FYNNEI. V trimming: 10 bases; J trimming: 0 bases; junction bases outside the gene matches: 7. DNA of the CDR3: TGTGCCACACATAGCGGGGGCCCCTCCTACGAGCAGTACTTC. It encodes CATHSGGPSYEQYF.

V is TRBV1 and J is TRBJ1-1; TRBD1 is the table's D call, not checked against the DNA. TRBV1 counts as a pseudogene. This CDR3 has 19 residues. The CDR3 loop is CTSSQQPGRIASGNTEAFF. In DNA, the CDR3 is TGCACCAGCAGCCAACAACCGGGACGCATTGCATCCGGGAACACTGAAGCTTTCTTT.

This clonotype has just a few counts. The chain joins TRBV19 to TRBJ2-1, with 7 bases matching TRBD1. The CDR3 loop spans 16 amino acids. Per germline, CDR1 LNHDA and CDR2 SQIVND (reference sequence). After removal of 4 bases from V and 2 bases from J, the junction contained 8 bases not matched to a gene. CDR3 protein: CASSNYRGSTYNEQFF. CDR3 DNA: TGTGCCAGTAGTAACTACAGGGGCAGTACCTACAATGAGCAGTTCTTC.

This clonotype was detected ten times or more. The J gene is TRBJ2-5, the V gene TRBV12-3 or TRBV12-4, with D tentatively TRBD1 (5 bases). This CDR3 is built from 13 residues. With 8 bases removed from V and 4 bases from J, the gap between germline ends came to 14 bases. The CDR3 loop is CASSLAGRETQYF. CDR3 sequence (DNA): TGTGCCAGCTCTTTGGCAGGGCGAGAGACCCAGTACTTC.

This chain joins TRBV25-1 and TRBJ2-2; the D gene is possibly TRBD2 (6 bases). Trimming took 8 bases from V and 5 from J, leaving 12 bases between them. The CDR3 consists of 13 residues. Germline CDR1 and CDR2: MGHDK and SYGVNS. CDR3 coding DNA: TGTGCCAGCTGCGGGGCAGGGACCGGGGAGCTGTTTTTT. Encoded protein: CASCGAGTGELFF.

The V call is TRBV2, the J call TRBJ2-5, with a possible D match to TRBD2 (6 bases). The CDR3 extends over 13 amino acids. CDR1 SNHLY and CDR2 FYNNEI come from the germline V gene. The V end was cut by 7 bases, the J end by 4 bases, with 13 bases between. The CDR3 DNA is TGTGCCAGCACGGCGGGGTTCGGAGAGACCCAGTACTTC. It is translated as CASTAGFGETQYF.

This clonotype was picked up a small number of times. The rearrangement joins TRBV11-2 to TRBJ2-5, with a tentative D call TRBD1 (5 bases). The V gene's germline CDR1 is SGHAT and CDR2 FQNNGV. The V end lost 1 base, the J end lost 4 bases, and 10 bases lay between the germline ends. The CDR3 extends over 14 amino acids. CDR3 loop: CASSLARGGETQYF. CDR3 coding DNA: TGTGCCAGCAGCTTAGCTAGGGGCGGAGAGACCCAGTACTTC.

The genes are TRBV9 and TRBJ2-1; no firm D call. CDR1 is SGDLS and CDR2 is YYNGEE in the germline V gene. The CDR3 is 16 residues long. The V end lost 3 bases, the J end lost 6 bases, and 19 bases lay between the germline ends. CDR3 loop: CASSAYFIGSSNEQFF. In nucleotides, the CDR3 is TGTGCCAGCAGCGCTTACTTTATCGGTTCTTCCAATGAGCAGTTCTTC. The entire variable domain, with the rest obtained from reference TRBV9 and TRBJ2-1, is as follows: DSGVTQTPKHLITATGQRVTLRCSPRSGDLSVYWYQQSLDQGLQFLIQYYNGEERAKGNILERFSAQQFPDLHSELNLSSLELGDSALYFCASSAYFIGSSNEQFFGPGTRLTVL.

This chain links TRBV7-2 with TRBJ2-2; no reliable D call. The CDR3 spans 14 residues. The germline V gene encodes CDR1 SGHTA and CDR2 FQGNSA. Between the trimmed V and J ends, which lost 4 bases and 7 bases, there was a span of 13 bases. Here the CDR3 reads CASSSSGVHGELFF. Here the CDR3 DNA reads TGTGCCAGCAGCTCGTCAGGAGTACACGGGGAGCTGTTTTTT.

The CDR3 DNA reads as TGTGCCAGCAGCACCGGAGTGACAGATACGCAGTATTTT. This codes for CASSTGVTDTQYF. V gene TRBV7-2 combines with J gene TRBJ2-3, with D hard to call. The CDR3 contains 13 residues. The V gene lost 5 bases and the J gene lost 3 bases, with 9 bases spanning the gap. Germline V gives CDR1 SGHTA, CDR2 FQGNSA.

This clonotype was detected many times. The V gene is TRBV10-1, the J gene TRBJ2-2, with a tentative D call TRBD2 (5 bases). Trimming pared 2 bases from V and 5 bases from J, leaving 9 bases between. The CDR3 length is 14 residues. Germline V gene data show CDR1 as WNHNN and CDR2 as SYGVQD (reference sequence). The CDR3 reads CASSELRGTGELFF. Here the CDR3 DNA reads TGCGCCAGCAGTGAGCTTCGGGGTACCGGGGAGCTGTTTTTT.